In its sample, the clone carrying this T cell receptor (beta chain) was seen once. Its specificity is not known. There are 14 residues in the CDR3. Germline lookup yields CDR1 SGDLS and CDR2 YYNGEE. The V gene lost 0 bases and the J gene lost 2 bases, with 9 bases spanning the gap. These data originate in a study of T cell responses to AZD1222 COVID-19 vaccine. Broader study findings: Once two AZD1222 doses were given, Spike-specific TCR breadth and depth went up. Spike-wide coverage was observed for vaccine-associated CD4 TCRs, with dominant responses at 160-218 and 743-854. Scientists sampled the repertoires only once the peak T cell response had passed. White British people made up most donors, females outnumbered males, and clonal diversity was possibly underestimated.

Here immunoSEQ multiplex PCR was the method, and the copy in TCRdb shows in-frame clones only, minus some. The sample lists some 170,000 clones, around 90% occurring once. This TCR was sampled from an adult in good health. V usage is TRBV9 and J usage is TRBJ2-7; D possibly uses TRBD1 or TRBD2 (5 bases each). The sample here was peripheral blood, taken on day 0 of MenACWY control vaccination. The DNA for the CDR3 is TGTGCCAGCAGCGTAGGGGGGAGCACCTACGAGCAGTACTTC. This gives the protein CASSVGGSTYEQYF. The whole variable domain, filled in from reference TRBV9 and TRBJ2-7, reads DSGVTQTPKHLITATGQRVTLRCSPRSGDLSVYWYQQSLDQGLQFLIQYYNGEERAKGNILERFSAQQFPDLHSELNLSSLELGDSALYFCASSVGGSTYEQYFGPGTRLTVT.